Listed here is a single TCR beta chain. J lost 3 bases, V lost 3 bases, and 11 bases had no gene match. Per the germline V gene, CDR1 is SEHNR and CDR2 is FQNEAQ (reference sequence). The CDR3 extends over 17 amino acids. This sample stems from a study of blood T cells in healthy people across ages. A sample-barcoded 5' primer and a J-beta primer mix were used in a second PCR of about 7 to 12 cycles. TCRdb re-called the 5' RACE reads with MiXCR, one entry per CDR3 protein. This repertoire shows 1.8 million or so distinct CDR3 sequences, roughly two fifths found once; its top ten account for roughly 23%.

The gene calls are TRBV7-9 and TRBJ2-3; 8 bases are shared with TRBD2. This clonotype was obtained from a human donor in good health. The sequenced material came from blood. The CDR3 is CASSFRSGGRITDTQYF. The CDR3 DNA reads as TGTGCCAGCAGCTTCAGGTCGGGGGGGCGGATAACAGATACGCAGTATTTT.